These T cell receptor beta chains were read from a single sample in a study of blood T cell repertoires in COVID-19. Sequencing used immunoSEQ multiplex PCR; TCRdb keeps in-frame clones, though not all of them. Of about 410,000 clones in the sample, around nine tenths were seen once. The specimen was peripheral blood. Receptors were obtained from a woman in her thirties or forties with COVID-19, enrolled during active disease. Both conserved end residues are part of each CDR3. The D gene is left open where the match is weak. Only some rows state a clone size, as once, few, many or a class for expanded clones.

>TRBD1|TRBJ1-6|TRBV19|NA
TGTGCCAGTAGTATATCGACCCGGGACAGGGGGAATTCACCCCTCCACTTT
CASSISTRDRGNSPLHF
>NA|TRBJ1-5|TRBV30|NA
TGTGCCTGGACGGGGGGCAGGGGAAATCAGCCCCAGCATTTT
CAWTGGRGNQPQHF
>NA|TRBJ2-5|TRBV9|NA
TGTGCCAGCAGCCCTTTAGGGGCGGTTAGGGAGACCCAGTACTTC
CASSPLGAVRETQYF
>NA|TRBJ1-6|TRBV5-8|NA
TGTGCCAGCAGGGGAGGGCCGGGTAATTCACCCCTCCACTTT
CASRGGPGNSPLHF
>TRBD1|TRBJ1-5|TRBV5-6|once
TGTGCCAGCAGCTTGAGACAGGGAGCTCAGCCCCAGCATTTT
CASSLRQGAQPQHF
>NA|TRBJ1-2|TRBV19|NA
TGTGCCAGCGGCCCTCAAGGAGGCGGCTACACCTTC
CASGPQGGGYTF
>TRBD1|TRBJ1-5|TRBV28|NA
TGTGCCAGCAGGAGCTGGACAGGCCGTCTCAATCAGCCCCAGCATTTT
CASRSWTGRLNQPQHF
>TRBD1|TRBJ2-7|TRBV9|NA
TGTGCCAGCAGCTTTACAGGGGGCCCCACCTACGAGCAGTACTTC
CASSFTGGPTYEQYF
>TRBD1|TRBJ1-1|TRBV7-2|NA
TGTGCCAGCAGCCTGAAACAGGGGTGGACCACTGAAGCTTTCTTT
CASSLKQGWTTEAFF
>TRBD1|TRBJ1-6|TRBV27|NA
TGTGCCGTCTCATACACCTCAGGGGGAAATTCACCCCTCCACTTT
CAVSYTSGGNSPLHF